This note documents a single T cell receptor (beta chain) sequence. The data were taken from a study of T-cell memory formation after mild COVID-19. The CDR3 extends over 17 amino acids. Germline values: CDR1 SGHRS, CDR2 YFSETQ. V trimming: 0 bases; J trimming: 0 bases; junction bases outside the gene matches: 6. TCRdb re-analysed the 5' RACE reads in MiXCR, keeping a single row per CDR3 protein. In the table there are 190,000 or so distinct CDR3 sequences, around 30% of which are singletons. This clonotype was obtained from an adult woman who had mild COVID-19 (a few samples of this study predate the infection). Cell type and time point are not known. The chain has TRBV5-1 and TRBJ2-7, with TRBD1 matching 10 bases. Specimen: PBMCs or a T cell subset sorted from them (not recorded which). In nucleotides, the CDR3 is TGCGCCAGCAGCTTGGGAGCCGGGACAGGGGCCTCCTACGAGCAGTACTTC. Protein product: CASSLGAGTGASYEQYF.